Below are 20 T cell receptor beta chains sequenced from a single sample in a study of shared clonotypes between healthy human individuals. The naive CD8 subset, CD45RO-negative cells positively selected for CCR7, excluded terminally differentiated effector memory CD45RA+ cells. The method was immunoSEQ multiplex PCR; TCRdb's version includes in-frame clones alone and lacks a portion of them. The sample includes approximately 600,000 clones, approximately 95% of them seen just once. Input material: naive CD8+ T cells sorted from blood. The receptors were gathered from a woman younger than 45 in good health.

The CDR3 loop reads CASSPTGLQDTQYF. The CDR3 nucleotides read TGTGCCAGCTCACCAACAGGGTTGCAGGATACGCAGTATTTT. This chain uses TRBV18 with TRBJ2-3; TRBD1 might be the D (6 bases). In germline, CDR1 is KGHSH, CDR2 LQKENI. The length of the CDR3 is 14 residues. V shed 2 bases and J shed 6 bases, with 12 bases lying between them.

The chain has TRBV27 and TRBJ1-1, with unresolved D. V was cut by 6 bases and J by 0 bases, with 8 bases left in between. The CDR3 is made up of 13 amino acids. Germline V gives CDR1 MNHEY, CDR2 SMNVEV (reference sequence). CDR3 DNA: TGTGCCAGCAGGACACCAATGAACACTGAAGCTTTCTTT. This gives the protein CASRTPMNTEAFF.

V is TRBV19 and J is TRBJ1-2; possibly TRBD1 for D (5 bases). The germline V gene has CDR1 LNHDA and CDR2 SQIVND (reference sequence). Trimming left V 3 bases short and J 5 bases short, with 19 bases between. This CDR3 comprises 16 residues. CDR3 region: CASSIGASGGIYGYTF. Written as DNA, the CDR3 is TGTGCCAGTAGTATCGGGGCGAGCGGCGGAATATATGGCTACACCTTC. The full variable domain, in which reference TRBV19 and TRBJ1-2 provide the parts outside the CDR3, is DGGITQSPKYLFRKEGQNVTLSCEQNLNHDAMYWYRQDPGQGLRLIYYSQIVNDFQKGDIAEGYSVSREKKESFPLTVTSAQKNPTAFYLCASSIGASGGIYGYTFGSGTRLTVV.

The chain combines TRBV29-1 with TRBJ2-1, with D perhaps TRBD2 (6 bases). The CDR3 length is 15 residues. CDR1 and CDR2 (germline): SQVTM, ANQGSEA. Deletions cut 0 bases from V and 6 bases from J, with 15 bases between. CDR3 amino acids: CSVEDLGQGGNEQFF. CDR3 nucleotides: TGCAGCGTTGAAGATCTTGGGCAGGGAGGCAATGAGCAGTTCTTC.

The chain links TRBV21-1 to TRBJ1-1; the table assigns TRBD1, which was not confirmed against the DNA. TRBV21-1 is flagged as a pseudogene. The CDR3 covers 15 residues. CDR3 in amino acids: CASSKGDSPNTEAFF. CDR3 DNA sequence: TGTGCCAGCAGCAAGGGGGACAGCCCGAACACTGAAGCTTTCTTT.

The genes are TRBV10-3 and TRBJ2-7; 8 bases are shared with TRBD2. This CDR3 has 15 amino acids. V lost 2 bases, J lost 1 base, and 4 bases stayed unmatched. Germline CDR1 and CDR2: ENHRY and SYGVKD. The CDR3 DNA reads TGTGCCATCAGTGAGGGAACTAGCGGATCCTACGAGCAGTACTTC. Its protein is CAISEGTSGSYEQYF.

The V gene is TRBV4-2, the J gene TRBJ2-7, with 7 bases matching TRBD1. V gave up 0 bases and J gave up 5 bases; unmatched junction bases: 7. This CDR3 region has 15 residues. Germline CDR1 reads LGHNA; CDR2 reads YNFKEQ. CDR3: CASSQDRTGSHEQYF. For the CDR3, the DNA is TGTGCCAGCAGCCAAGATAGGACAGGAAGTCACGAGCAGTACTTC.

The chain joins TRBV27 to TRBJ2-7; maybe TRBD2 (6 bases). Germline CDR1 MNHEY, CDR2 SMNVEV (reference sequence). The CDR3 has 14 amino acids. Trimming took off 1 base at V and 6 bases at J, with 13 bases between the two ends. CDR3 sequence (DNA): TGTGCCAGCAGTTTATGGAGGGAGAGGGGCGAGCAGTACTTC. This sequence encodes CASSLWRERGEQYF.

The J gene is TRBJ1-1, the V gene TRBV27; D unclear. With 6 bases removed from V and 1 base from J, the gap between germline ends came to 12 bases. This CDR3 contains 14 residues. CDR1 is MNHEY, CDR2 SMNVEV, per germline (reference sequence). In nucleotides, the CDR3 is TGTGCCAGCAGCCGACTAGGGAAGAACACTGAAGCTTTCTTT. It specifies CASSRLGKNTEAFF.

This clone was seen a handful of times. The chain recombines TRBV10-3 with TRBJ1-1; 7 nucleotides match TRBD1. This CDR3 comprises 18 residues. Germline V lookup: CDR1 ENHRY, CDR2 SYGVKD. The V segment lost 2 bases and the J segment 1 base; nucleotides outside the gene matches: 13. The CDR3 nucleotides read TGTGCCATCAGTGAGGTTCCATGGGGTACAGGGGCGAACACTGAAGCTTTCTTT. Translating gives CAISEVPWGTGANTEAFF.

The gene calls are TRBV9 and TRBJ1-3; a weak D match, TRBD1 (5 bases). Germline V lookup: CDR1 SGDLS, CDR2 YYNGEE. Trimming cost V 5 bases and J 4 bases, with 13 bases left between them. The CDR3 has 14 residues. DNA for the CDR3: TGTGCCAGCAGTTCCGGGACGGACGGAAACACCATATATTTT. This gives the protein CASSSGTDGNTIYF.

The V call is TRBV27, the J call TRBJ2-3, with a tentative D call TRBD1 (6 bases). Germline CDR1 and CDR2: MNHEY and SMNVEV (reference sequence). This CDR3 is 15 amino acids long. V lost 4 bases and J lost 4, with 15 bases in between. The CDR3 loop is CASSSNTGFSDTQYF. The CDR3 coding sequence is TGTGCCAGCAGTTCCAACACAGGGTTCTCAGATACGCAGTATTTT.

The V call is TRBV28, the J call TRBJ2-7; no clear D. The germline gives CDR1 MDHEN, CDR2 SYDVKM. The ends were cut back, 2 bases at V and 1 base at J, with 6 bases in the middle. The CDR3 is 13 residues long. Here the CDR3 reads CASSLQLSYEQYF. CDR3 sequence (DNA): TGTGCCAGCAGTTTACAGCTATCCTACGAGCAGTACTTC.

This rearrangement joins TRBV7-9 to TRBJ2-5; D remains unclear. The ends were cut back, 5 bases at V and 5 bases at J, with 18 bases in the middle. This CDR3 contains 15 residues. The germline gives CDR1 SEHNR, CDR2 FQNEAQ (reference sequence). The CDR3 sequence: CASSPEAQWIETQYF. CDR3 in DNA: TGTGCCAGCAGCCCCGAGGCGCAGTGGATCGAGACCCAGTACTTC.

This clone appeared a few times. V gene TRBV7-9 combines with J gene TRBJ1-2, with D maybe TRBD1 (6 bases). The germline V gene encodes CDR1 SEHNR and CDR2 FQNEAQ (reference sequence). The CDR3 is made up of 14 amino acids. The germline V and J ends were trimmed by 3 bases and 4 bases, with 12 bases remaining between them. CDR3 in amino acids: CASSFGQNPYGYTF. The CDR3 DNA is TGTGCCAGCAGCTTCGGACAGAACCCCTATGGCTACACCTTC.

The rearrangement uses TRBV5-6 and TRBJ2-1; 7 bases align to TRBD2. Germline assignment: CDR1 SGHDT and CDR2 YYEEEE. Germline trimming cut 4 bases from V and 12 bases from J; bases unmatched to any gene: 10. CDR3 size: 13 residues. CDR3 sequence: CASSPSGVGGQFF. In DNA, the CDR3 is TGTGCCAGCAGCCCCAGCGGGGTGGGTGGGCAGTTCTTC.

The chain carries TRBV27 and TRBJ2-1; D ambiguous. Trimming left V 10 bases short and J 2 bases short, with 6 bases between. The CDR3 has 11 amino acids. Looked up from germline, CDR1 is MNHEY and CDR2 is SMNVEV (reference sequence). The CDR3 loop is CATFAYNEQFF. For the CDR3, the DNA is TGTGCCACCTTCGCCTACAATGAGCAGTTCTTC.

CDR3 region: CATIGQEPYGYTF. The CDR3, as DNA: TGTGCCACCATCGGCCAGGAGCCCTATGGCTACACCTTC. The gene calls are TRBV28 and TRBJ1-2; D gene unclear. Per germline, CDR1 MDHEN and CDR2 SYDVKM. There are 13 residues in the CDR3. Between the trimmed V and J ends, which lost 10 bases and 4 bases, there was a span of 16 bases.

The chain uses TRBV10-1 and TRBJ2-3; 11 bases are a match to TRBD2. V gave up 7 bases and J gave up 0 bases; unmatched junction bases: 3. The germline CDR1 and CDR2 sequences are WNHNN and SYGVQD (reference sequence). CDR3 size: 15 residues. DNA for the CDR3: TGCGCCAGCAACCGACTAGCGGGAAGCACAGATACGCAGTATTTT. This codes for CASNRLAGSTDTQYF.

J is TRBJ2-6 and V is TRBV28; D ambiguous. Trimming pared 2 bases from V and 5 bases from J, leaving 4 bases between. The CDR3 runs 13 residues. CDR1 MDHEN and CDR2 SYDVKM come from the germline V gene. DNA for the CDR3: TGTGCCAGCAGTTTAGCCAGGGCCAACGTCCTGACTTTC. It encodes CASSLARANVLTF.